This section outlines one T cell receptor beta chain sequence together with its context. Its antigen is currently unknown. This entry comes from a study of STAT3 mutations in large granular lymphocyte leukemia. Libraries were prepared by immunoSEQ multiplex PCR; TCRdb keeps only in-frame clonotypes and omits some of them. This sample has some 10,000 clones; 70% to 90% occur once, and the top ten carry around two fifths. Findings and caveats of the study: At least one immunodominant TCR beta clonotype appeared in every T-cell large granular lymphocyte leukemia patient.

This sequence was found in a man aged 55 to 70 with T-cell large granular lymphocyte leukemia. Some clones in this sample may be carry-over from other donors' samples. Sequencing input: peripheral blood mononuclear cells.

The CDR3 nucleotides read TGTGCCAGCAGCTTAGAGATCAGGCTCTACGAGCAGTACTTC. It specifies CASSLEIRLYEQYF. This chain links TRBV7-8 with TRBJ2-7; unclear D gene. Trimming removed 1 base at V and 3 bases at J, with 10 bases between. This CDR3 spans 14 amino acids. Per germline, CDR1 SGHVS and CDR2 FQNEAQ.